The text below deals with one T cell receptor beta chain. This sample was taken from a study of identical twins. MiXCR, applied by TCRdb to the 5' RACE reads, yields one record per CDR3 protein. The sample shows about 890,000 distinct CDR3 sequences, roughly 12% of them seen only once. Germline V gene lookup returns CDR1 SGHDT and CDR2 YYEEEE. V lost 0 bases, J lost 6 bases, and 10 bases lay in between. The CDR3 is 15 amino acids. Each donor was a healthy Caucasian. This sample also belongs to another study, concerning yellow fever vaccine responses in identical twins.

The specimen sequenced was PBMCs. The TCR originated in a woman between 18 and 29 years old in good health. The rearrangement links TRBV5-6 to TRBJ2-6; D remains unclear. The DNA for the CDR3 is TGTGCCAGCAGCTTGGGGGGTACTGAGGCCAACGTCCTGACTTTC. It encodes CASSLGGTEANVLTF.